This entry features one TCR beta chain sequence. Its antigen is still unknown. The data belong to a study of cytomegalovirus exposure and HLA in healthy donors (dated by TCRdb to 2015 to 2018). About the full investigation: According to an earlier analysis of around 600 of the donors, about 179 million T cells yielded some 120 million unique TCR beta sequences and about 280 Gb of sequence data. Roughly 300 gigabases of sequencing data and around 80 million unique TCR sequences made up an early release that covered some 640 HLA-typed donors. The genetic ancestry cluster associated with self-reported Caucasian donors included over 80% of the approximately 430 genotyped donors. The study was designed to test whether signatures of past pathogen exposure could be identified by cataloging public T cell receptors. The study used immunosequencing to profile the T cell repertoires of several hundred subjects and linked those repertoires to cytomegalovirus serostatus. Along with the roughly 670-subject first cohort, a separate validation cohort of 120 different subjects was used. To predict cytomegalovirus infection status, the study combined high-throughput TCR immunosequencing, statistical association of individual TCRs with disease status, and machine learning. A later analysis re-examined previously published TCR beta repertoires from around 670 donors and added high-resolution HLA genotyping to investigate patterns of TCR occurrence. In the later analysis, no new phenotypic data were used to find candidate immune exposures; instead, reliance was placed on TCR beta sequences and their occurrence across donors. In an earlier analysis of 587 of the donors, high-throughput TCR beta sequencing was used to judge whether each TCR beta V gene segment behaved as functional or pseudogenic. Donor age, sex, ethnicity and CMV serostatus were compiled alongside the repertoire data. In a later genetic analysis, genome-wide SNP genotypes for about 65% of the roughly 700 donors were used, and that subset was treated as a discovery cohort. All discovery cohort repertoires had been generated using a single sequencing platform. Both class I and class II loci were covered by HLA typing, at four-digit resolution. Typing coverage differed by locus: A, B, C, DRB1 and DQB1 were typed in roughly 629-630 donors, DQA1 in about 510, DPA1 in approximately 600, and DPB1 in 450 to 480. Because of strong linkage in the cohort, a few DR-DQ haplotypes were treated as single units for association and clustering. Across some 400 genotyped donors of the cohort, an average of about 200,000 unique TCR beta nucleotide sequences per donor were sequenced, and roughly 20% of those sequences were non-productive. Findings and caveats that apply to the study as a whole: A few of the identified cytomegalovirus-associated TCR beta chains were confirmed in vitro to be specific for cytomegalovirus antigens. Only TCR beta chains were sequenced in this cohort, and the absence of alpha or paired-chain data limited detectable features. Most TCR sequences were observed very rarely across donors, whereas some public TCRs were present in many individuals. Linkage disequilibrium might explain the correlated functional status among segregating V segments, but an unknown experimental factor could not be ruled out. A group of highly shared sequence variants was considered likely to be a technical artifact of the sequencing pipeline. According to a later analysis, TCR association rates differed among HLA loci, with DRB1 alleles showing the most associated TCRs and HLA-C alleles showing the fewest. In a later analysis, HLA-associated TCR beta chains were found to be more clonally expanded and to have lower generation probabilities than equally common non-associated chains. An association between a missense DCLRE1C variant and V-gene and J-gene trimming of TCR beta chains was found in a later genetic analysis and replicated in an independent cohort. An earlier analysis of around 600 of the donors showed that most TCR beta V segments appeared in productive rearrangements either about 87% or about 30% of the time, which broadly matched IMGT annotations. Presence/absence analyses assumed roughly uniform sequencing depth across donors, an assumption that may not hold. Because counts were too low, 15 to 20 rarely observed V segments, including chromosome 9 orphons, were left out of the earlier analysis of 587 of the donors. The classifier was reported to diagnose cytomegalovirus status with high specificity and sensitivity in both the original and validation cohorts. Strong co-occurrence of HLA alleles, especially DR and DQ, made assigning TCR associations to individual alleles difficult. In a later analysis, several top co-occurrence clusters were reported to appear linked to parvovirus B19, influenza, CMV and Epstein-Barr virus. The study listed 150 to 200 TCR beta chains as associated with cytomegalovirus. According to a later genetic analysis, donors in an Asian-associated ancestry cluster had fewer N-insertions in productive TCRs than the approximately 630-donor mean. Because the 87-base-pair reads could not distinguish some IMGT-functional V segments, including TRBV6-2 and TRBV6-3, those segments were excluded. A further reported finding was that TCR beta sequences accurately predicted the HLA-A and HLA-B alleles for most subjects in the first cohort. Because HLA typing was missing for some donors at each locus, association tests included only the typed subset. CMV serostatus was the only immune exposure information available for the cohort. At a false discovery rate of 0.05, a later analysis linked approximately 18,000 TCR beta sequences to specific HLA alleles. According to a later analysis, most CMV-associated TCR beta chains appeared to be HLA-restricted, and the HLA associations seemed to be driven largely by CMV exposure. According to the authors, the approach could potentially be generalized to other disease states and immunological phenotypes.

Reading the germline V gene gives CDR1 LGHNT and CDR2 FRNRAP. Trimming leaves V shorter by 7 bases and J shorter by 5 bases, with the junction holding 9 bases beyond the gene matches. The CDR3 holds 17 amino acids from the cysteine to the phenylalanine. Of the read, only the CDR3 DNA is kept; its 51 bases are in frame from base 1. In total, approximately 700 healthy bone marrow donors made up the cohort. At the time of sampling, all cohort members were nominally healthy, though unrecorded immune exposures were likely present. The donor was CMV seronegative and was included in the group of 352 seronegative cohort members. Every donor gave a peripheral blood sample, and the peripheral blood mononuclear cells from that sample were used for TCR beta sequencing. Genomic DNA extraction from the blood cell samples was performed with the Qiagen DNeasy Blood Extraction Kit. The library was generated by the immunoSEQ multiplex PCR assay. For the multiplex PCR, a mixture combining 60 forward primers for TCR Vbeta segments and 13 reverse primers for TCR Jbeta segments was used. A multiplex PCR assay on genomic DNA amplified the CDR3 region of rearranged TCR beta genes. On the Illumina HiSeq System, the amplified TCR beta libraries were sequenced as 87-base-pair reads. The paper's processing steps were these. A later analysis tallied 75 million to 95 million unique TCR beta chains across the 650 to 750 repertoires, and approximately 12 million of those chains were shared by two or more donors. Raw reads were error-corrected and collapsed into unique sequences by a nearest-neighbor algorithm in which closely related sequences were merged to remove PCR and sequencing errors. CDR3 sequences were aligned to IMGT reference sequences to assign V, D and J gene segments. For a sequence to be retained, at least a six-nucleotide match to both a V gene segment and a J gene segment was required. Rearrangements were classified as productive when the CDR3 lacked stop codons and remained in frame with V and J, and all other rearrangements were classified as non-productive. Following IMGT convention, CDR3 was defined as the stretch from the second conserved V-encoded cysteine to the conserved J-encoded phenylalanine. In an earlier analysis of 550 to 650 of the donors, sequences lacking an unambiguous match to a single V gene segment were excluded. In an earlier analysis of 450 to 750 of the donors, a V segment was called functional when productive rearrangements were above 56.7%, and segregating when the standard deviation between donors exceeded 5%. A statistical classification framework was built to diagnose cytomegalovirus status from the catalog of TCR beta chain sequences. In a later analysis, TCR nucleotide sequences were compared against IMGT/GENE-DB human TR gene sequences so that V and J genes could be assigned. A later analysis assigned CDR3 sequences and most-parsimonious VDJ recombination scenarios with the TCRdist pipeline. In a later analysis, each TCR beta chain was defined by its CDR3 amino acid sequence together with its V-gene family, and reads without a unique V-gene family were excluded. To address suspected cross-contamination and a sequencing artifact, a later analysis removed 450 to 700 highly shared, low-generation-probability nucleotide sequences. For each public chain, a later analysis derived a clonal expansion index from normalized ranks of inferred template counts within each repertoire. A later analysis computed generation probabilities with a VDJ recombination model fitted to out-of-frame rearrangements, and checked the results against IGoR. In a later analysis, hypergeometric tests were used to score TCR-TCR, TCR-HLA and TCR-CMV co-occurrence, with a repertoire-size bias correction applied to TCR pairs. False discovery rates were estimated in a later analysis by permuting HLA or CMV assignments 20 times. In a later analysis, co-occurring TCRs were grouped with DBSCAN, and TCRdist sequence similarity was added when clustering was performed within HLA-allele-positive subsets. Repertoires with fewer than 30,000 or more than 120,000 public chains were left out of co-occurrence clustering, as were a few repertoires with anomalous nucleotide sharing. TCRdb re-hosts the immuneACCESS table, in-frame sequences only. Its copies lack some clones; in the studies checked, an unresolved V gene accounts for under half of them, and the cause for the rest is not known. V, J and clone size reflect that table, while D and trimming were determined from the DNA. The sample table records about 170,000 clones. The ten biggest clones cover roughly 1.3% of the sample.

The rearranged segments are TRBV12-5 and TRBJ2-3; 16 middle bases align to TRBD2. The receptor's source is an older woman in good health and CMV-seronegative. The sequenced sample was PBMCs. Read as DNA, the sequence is TGTGCTAGTGCCAGGGGACTAGCGGGGGGGCTTGGAGATACGCAGTATTTT. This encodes CASARGLAGGLGDTQYF.